The 21 T cell receptor beta chains given below trace back to one sample, sequenced in a study of a mutant IDH1 vaccine in newly diagnosed glioma. The repertoire was sequenced with immunoSEQ multiplex PCR; TCRdb's copy has only in-frame clones and lacks some. This table holds approximately 52,000 clones, 65% to 80% found once. The time point was: baseline, week 1 (first vaccination visit). Treatment given: pre-vaccination baseline after standard-of-care therapy. The sample consisted of PBMCs, taken from a glioma patient treated with radiotherapy, temozolomide or both. All receptors derive from a middle-aged woman with glioma.

V usage is TRBV5-1 and J usage is TRBJ2-3; no clear D gene. Trimming removed 6 bases at V and 0 bases at J, with 11 bases between. Germline V gene lookup returns CDR1 SGHRS and CDR2 YFSETQ. The CDR3 runs 14 residues. The CDR3 spells CASMVDGSTDTQYF. CDR3 DNA sequence: TGCGCCAGCATGGTCGACGGGAGCACAGATACGCAGTATTTT.

This chain's CDR3 is CSARTGRVTEAFF. In DNA, the CDR3 is TGCAGCGCCCGGACAGGGCGGGTCACTGAAGCTTTCTTT. The chain couples TRBV29-1 to TRBJ1-1; 8 bases map to TRBD1. With 7 bases clipped from V and 4 bases from J, the junction kept 8 bases outside the gene matches. The CDR3 is 13 amino acids. CDR1 and CDR2 from the germline V gene are SQVTM and ANQGSEA.

The rearrangement links TRBV6-6 to TRBJ1-5; 7 bases map to TRBD1. In germline, CDR1 is MNHNY, CDR2 SVGAGI (reference sequence). The CDR3 is 13 residues long. Trimming removed 7 bases from V and 5 bases from J; junction bases left unmatched: 5. The CDR3 reads CASTDRVDQPQHF. As DNA, the CDR3 is TGTGCCAGCACCGACAGGGTGGATCAGCCCCAGCATTTT.

The rearrangement links TRBV7-9 to TRBJ1-1; weak D call: TRBD1 (6 bases). Per germline, CDR1 SEHNR and CDR2 FQNEAQ (reference sequence). V was pared by 5 bases and J by 5 bases, with 15 bases between. This CDR3 region has 14 residues. The CDR3 coding sequence is TGTGCCAGCAGCCCAACAGGGCGTTGGACTGAAGCTTTCTTT. Amino acid sequence: CASSPTGRWTEAFF.

The chain uses TRBV5-4 and TRBJ1-3, with 10 bases fitting TRBD1. This CDR3 comprises 17 residues. Trimming at V came to 4 bases and at J to 1 base, leaving 8 bases not matched to a gene. Looked up from germline, CDR1 is SGHNT and CDR2 is YYREEE (reference sequence). DNA of the CDR3: TGTGCCAGCAGCACCGGGACAGGGGCATTTTCTGGAAACACCATATATTTT. Translation gives CASSTGTGAFSGNTIYF.

The chain recombines TRBV7-3 with TRBJ1-4; D gene ambiguous. The CDR3 is 14 residues long. Per the germline V gene, CDR1 is SGHTA and CDR2 is FQGTGA. V lost 2 bases and J lost 10, with 14 bases in between. The CDR3 loop reads CASSLPGVSGKLFF. CDR3 bases: TGTGCCAGCAGCTTACCCGGGGTATCAGGAAAACTGTTTTTT.

The J gene is TRBJ2-1, the V gene TRBV30, with D possibly called TRBD1 or TRBD2 (5 bases each). Trimming pared 0 bases from V and 10 bases from J, leaving 7 bases between. CDR3 length: 11 residues. The germline CDR1 and CDR2 sequences are GTSNPN and SVGIG (reference sequence). The CDR3 DNA is TGTGCCTGGAGTGTAGGGACGGAGCAGTTCTTC. This translates into CAWSVGTEQFF.

This clone showed up just a few times. The chain couples TRBV6-4 to TRBJ1-2; 9 bases agree with TRBD1. The CDR3 loop spans 14 amino acids. The ends lost 7 bases at V and 7 bases at J; junction bases unmatched: 10. CDR1 is MRHNA and CDR2 is SNTAGT in the germline V gene. CDR3 region: CASTSDRGRGGYTF. Here the CDR3 DNA reads TGTGCCAGCACCTCGGACAGGGGCCGCGGTGGCTACACCTTC.

The rearrangement links TRBV6-6 to TRBJ2-5; D might be TRBD1 (5 bases). The germline V gene encodes CDR1 MNHNY and CDR2 SVGAGI (reference sequence). V was trimmed by 8 bases and J by 3 bases, leaving 10 bases between them. The CDR3 is 12 residues long. CDR3 region: CASQDTKETQYF. In DNA form, the CDR3 reads TGTGCCAGCCAGGACACAAAAGAGACCCAGTACTTC.

The chain links TRBV4-1 to TRBJ2-7, with D hard to call. Germline V gene sequence: CDR1 MGHRA, CDR2 YSYEKL. The CDR3 consists of 13 residues. Trimming shortened V by 1 base and J by 7 bases, and 11 bases separated the two germline ends. CDR3: CASSQGRWKEQYF. For the CDR3, the DNA is TGCGCCAGCAGCCAAGGGCGGTGGAAGGAGCAGTACTTC.

This chain links TRBV30 with TRBJ2-7; D is unclear. This CDR3 region has 11 residues. CDR1 and CDR2 from the germline V gene are GTSNPN and SVGIG (reference sequence). V lost 0 bases to trimming and J lost 3 bases, with 3 bases between them. CDR3 region: CAWSVLYEQYF. The DNA of the CDR3 is TGTGCCTGGAGTGTACTCTACGAGCAGTACTTC.

In DNA, the CDR3 is TGTGCCAGCAGGGGGACACCTCGGGGCGAGCAGTACTTC. It encodes CASRGTPRGEQYF. V is TRBV2 and J is TRBJ2-7, with a weak D call TRBD1 (6 bases). The CDR3 is 13 amino acids. Trimming pared 6 bases from V and 6 bases from J, leaving 15 bases between. Per the germline V gene, CDR1 is SNHLY and CDR2 is FYNNEI.

This chain uses TRBV2 with TRBJ1-2, with no clear D. Trimming removed 2 bases at V and 8 bases at J, with 12 bases between. The CDR3 covers 13 residues. Germline CDR1 is SNHLY and CDR2 is FYNNEI. CDR3 nucleotides: TGTGCCAGCAGTGAAATAGGGCCCGAGGGCTACACCTTC. Translation: CASSEIGPEGYTF. Full variable domain (missing parts from reference TRBV2 and TRBJ1-2): EPEVTQTPSHQVTQMGQEVILRCVPISNHLYFYWYRQILGQKVEFLVSFYNNEISEKSEIFDDQFSVERPDGSNFTLKIRSTKLEDSAMYFCASSEIGPEGYTFGSGTRLTVV.

The chain carries TRBV15 and TRBJ1-1, with D perhaps TRBD1 (5 bases). V lost 3 bases and J lost 6, with 17 bases in between. The CDR3 runs 15 residues. Germline V CDR1 and CDR2: LNHNV, YYDKDF (reference sequence). In DNA form, the CDR3 reads TGTGCCACCAGCAGGGACTTTGGGACCAACGCTGAAGCTTTCTTT. Protein sequence: CATSRDFGTNAEAFF.

The V call is TRBV29-1, the J call TRBJ1-1, with D possibly matching TRBD1 (5 bases). This CDR3 region has 12 residues. From germline, CDR1 is SQVTM and CDR2 ANQGSEA. The V end lost 1 base, the J end lost 9 bases, and 12 bases lay between the germline ends. In DNA form, the CDR3 reads TGCAGCGTTGAAGGCGGGGCAGGTAAAGCTTTCTTT. It specifies CSVEGGAGKAFF.

This chain links TRBV7-9 with TRBJ2-7, with TRBD1 identical over 7 bases. This CDR3 has 13 residues. Germline CDR1 SEHNR, CDR2 FQNEAQ (reference sequence). Unmatched junction bases numbered 6, after V lost 5 bases and J lost 5 bases. This CDR3 reads CASSGRDSDEQYF. The CDR3, as DNA: TGTGCCAGCAGCGGCAGGGACAGCGACGAGCAGTACTTC.

The chain employs TRBV4-3 and TRBJ1-1, with a weak D call TRBD1 (5 bases). Germline CDR1 and CDR2: LGHNA and YSLEER. This CDR3 contains 13 residues. Trimming left V 3 bases short and J 4 bases short, with 9 bases between. The CDR3 coding sequence is TGCGCCAGCAGCCAGGGGCGTGTCACTGAAGCTTTCTTT. This sequence encodes CASSQGRVTEAFF.

This chain joins TRBV29-1 and TRBJ2-2; D not resolved. Looked up from germline, CDR1 is SQVTM and CDR2 is ANQGSEA. The CDR3 contains 13 residues. The ends were cut back, 5 bases at V and 1 base at J, with 8 bases in the middle. This CDR3 reads CSVRSGNTGELFF. The CDR3 DNA sequence: TGCAGCGTTAGGTCTGGGAACACCGGGGAGCTGTTTTTT.

This clone was seen more than once but under ten times. The rearrangement links TRBV19 to TRBJ2-3; D remains ambiguous. CDR1 LNHDA and CDR2 SQIVND come from the germline V gene (reference sequence). This CDR3 spans 11 amino acids. Trimming took off 4 bases at V and 6 bases at J, with 5 bases between the two ends. The chain's CDR3 is CASSRWDTQYF. In nucleotides, the CDR3 is TGTGCCAGTAGTAGGTGGGATACGCAGTATTTT.

The CDR3 DNA reads TGCGCCAGCAGCCCCGTTAGCGGGGGGGCCGGCCACGAGCAGTACTTC. Translation: CASSPVSGGAGHEQYF. The V call is TRBV5-1, the J call TRBJ2-7; the match to TRBD2 covers 11 bases. The CDR3 has 16 amino acids. Germline loops: CDR1 SGHRS, CDR2 YFSETQ. With V trimmed by 4 bases and J by 5 bases, 11 bases remained unmatched.

The chain links TRBV14 to TRBJ1-5, with D hard to call. The length of the CDR3 is 21 residues. CDR1 and CDR2 from the germline V gene are SGHDN and FVKESK. V was clipped by 0 bases and J by 0 bases, with 24 bases between them. The CDR3 DNA reads TGTGCCAGCAGCCAAGACACAGTGCTTGGTGATGCACTGTGTAGCAATCAGCCCCAGCATTTT. As protein: CASSQDTVLGDALCSNQPQHF.